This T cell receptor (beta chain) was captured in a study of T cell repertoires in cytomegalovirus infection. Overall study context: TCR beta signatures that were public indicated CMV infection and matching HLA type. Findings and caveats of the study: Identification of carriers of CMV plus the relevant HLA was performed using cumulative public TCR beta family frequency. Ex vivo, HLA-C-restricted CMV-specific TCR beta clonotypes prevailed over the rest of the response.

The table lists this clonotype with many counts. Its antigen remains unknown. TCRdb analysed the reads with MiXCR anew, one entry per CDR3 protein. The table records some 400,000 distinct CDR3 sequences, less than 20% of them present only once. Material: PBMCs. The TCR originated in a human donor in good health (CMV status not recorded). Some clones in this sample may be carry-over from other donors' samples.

This CDR3 reads CASSPGLAGSETQYF. In DNA, the CDR3 is TGTGCCAGCAGCCCTGGACTAGCGGGATCGGAGACCCAGTACTTC. The chain recombines TRBV14 with TRBJ2-5; 12 bases are a match to TRBD2. This CDR3 has 15 residues. Looked up from germline, CDR1 is SGHDN and CDR2 is FVKESK. V shed 4 bases and J 5 bases; nucleotides not matched to a gene: 5.